These 22 T cell receptor beta chains came from one sample sequenced in a study of cytomegalovirus exposure and HLA in healthy donors. The PCR ran on 60 Vbeta and 13 Jbeta primers. Method: immunoSEQ multiplex PCR; TCRdb's copy keeps in-frame clones and lacks some. The sample contains roughly 200,000 clones, over 80% of which appear only once. The sequenced sample consisted of PBMCs. Every receptor here comes from a man in his fifties in good health and CMV-seronegative.

This clone occurred once. The sample holds other DNA sequences that translate to the same CDR3. The chain couples TRBV7-9 to TRBJ2-3; unclear D gene. Germline V gives CDR1 SEHNR, CDR2 FQNEAQ (reference sequence). Deletions cut 5 bases from V and 0 bases from J, with 3 bases between. The CDR3 extends over 12 amino acids. The CDR3 region has the DNA TGTGCCAGCAGCCCAAGCACAGATACGCAGTATTTT. Protein sequence: CASSPSTDTQYF.

The chain is built from TRBV6-1 and TRBJ1-2; TRBD1 matches at 9 bases. The CDR3 length is 15 residues. Germline V CDR1 and CDR2: MNHNS, SASEGT. The V gene end was trimmed by 3 bases and the J gene end by 8 bases; junction bases not matched to a gene: 10. DNA of the CDR3: TGTGCCAGCAGTGAGGGAATGGGACAGGGCCACGGCTACACCTTC. Translated, it gives CASSEGMGQGHGYTF.

The chain links TRBV11-3 to TRBJ2-7; possibly TRBD2 for D (5 bases). CDR3 size: 14 residues. Germline CDR1 SGHNT, CDR2 YENEEA. V was trimmed by 1 base and J by 3 bases, leaving 10 bases between them. The CDR3 protein is CASSLVGGRYEQYF. CDR3 in DNA: TGTGCCAGCAGCTTAGTGGGCGGGCGCTACGAGCAGTACTTC. The whole variable domain, remainder taken from reference TRBV11-3 and TRBJ2-7, is EAGVVQSPRYKIIEKKQPVAFWCNPISGHNTLYWYLQNLGQGPELLIRYENEEAVDDSQLPKDRFSAERLKGVDSTLKIQPAELGDSAVYLCASSLVGGRYEQYFGPGTRLTVT.

The chain employs TRBV2 and TRBJ2-7; weak D call: TRBD1 (6 bases). Germline V gives CDR1 SNHLY, CDR2 FYNNEI. The CDR3 consists of 16 residues. Trimming pared 6 bases from V and 5 bases from J, leaving 23 bases between. CDR3 sequence reads: CASSHLTTGIVDEQYF. The CDR3 DNA is TGTGCCAGCAGCCACCTAACTACAGGGATCGTGGACGAGCAGTACTTC.

This sequence joins TRBV6-5 and TRBJ2-1; weak D call: TRBD2 (5 bases). This CDR3 is built from 14 residues. Trimming left V 7 bases short and J 8 bases short, with 18 bases between. The germline V gene encodes CDR1 MNHEY and CDR2 SVGAGI. CDR3 sequence: CASNDSPSRDEQFF. In DNA, the CDR3 is TGTGCCAGCAACGACTCCCCCTCGCGGGATGAGCAGTTCTTC.

This chain uses TRBV6-5 with TRBJ2-1; TRBD2 might be the D (6 bases). V was pared by 5 bases and J by 3 bases, with 11 bases between. The CDR3 has 14 residues. The germline V gene has CDR1 MNHEY and CDR2 SVGAGI. For the CDR3, the DNA is TGTGCCAGCAGTGGTCGTAGCGGCTACAATGAGCAGTTCTTC. Its translation is CASSGRSGYNEQFF.

The chain employs TRBV6-1 and TRBJ1-2; the D is unclear. CDR1 is MNHNS, CDR2 SASEGT, per germline. V lost 2 bases to trimming and J lost 7 bases, with 23 bases between them. The CDR3 covers 17 residues. CDR3 coding DNA: TGTGCCAGCAGTGAACAGCTGGGAGGCCTCCGGGGTGGTGGCTACACCTTC. It specifies CASSEQLGGLRGGGYTF.

This clone has just one count. This chain joins TRBV14 and TRBJ2-7, with D unresolved. Trimming cost V 4 bases and J 3 bases, with 7 bases left between them. The V gene's germline CDR1 is SGHDN and CDR2 FVKESK. The CDR3 loop spans 12 amino acids. CDR3 in amino acids: CASSRGFYEQYF. DNA for the CDR3: TGTGCCAGCAGCCGCGGATTCTACGAGCAGTACTTC.

The chain carries TRBV28 and TRBJ2-2; D is unclear. Trimming stripped 4 bases from V and 5 bases from J, with 5 bases between. From germline, CDR1 is MDHEN and CDR2 SYDVKM. The CDR3 spans 12 residues. The CDR3 DNA is TGTGCCAGCAGTTATATTACCGGGGAGCTGTTTTTT. Amino acids: CASSYITGELFF.

This chain connects TRBV28 to TRBJ1-2; possible D gene TRBD1, 6 bases. Trimming cost V 7 bases and J 6 bases, with 18 bases left between them. Germline CDR1 and CDR2: MDHEN and SYDVKM. This CDR3 spans 14 amino acids. Here the CDR3 DNA reads TGTGCCAGCACCAAAACCCGGACAGTCCATGGCTACACCTTC. Translation: CASTKTRTVHGYTF.

Worth noting for this clone: Other DNA sequences from this sample encode an identical CDR3 as well. This chain joins TRBV6-5 and TRBJ1-1; tentatively, D is TRBD1 (6 bases). CDR1 is MNHEY, CDR2 SVGAGI, per germline. Trimming shortened V by 5 bases and J by 5 bases, and 15 bases separated the two germline ends. This CDR3 is 14 amino acids long. The CDR3 DNA reads TGTGCCAGCAGTCCACAGGGAGGGGGTACTGAAGCTTTCTTT. This translates into CASSPQGGGTEAFF.

This chain connects TRBV7-9 to TRBJ1-6, with 10 bases fitting TRBD1. V was clipped by 6 bases and J by 5 bases; unmatched bases: 7. The CDR3 loop spans 16 amino acids. Germline V gene data show CDR1 as SEHNR and CDR2 as FQNEAQ (reference sequence). In DNA, the CDR3 is TGTGCCAGCAGAACCGGGACAGGGGTTGATAATTCACCCCTCCACTTT. Translating gives CASRTGTGVDNSPLHF.

This rearrangement joins TRBV28 to TRBJ2-5, with 7 bases that match TRBD1. Germline loops: CDR1 MDHEN, CDR2 SYDVKM. The CDR3 runs to 14 residues. The V and J ends lost 7 bases and 6 bases, in that order; junction bases with no gene match: 11. CDR3 residues: CASTPTGARKTQYF. The CDR3 nucleotides read TGTGCCAGCACCCCAACAGGGGCTAGGAAGACCCAGTACTTC.

V and J are TRBV4-1 and TRBJ2-3; 12 nucleotides align to TRBD2. This CDR3 comprises 17 residues. With V trimmed by 4 bases and J by 10 bases, 15 bases remained unmatched. The germline gives CDR1 MGHRA, CDR2 YSYEKL. For the CDR3, the DNA is TGCGCCAGCAGCCCCCGGGCCCTAGCGGGGGGGCTTAGCGCGCAGTATTTT. It is translated as CASSPRALAGGLSAQYF.

V and J are TRBV28 and TRBJ2-1; D gene ambiguous. This CDR3 is 14 amino acids long. Germline V gives CDR1 MDHEN, CDR2 SYDVKM. V was clipped by 6 bases and J by 5 bases, with 14 bases between them. CDR3 in DNA: TGTGCCAGCAGCCCCCCCCACACACACAATGAGCAGTTCTTC. Its translation is CASSPPHTHNEQFF.

Only one count was recorded for this clone. One end of the junction fails to match germline, which may point to a read error. The chain combines TRBV5-8 with TRBJ2-7; 8 nucleotides match TRBD1. The CDR3 is 12 residues long. Per the germline V gene, CDR1 is SGHTS and CDR2 is YDEGEE. The CDR3 spells CASSLSPGQVSF. CDR3 coding DNA: TGTGCCAGCAGCTTGAGTCCGGGACAGGTCTCGTTC.

The J gene is TRBJ2-7, the V gene TRBV9; D is uncertain. The germline gives CDR1 SGDLS, CDR2 YYNGEE. The ends were cut back, 0 bases at V and 2 bases at J, with 12 bases in the middle. This CDR3 has 15 amino acids. CDR3 DNA sequence: TGTGCCAGCAGCGTAGACGGCGGATACACCTACGAGCAGTACTTC. Residues: CASSVDGGYTYEQYF.

The chain employs TRBV5-1 and TRBJ2-1, with 9 positions matching TRBD2. Germline V lookup: CDR1 SGHRS, CDR2 YFSETQ. V trimming: 7 bases; J trimming: 0 bases; junction bases outside the gene matches: 5. The CDR3 extends over 15 amino acids. The CDR3 DNA reads TGCGCCAGCGCGGCTAGCGGGATCTCCTACAATGAGCAGTTCTTC. The encoded protein is CASAASGISYNEQFF.

V usage is TRBV6-5 and J usage is TRBJ1-2; 7 bases agree with TRBD1. This CDR3 has 13 amino acids. V trimming: 5 bases; J trimming: 8 bases; junction bases outside the gene matches: 8. Germline loops: CDR1 MNHEY, CDR2 SVGAGI. The CDR3 coding sequence is TGTGCCAGCAGTACTTCAGGGGGGAGAGGCTACACCTTC. Translated, it gives CASSTSGGRGYTF.

This chain joins TRBV4-3 and TRBJ1-5, with TRBD1 matching 9 bases. The V segment lost 1 base and the J segment 3 bases; nucleotides outside the gene matches: 10. The V gene's germline CDR1 is LGHNA and CDR2 YSLEER. The CDR3 runs to 18 residues. The DNA for the CDR3 is TGCGCCAGCAGCCAAGGTAGCAGGACAGGGGTCAACAATCAGCCCCAGCATTTT. This sequence encodes CASSQGSRTGVNNQPQHF.

A few counts support this clone. This chain uses TRBV19 with TRBJ1-5, with 8 bases fitting TRBD1. Germline assignment: CDR1 LNHDA and CDR2 SQIVND (reference sequence). V shed 6 bases and J 2 bases; nucleotides not matched to a gene: 15. CDR3 length: 18 residues. CDR3 in DNA: TGTGCCAGTAGGAAACTGGACAGGGCCCTTAGCCGCAATCAGCCCCAGCATTTT. Its protein is CASRKLDRALSRNQPQHF.

The chain carries TRBV18 and TRBJ2-2; tentative D call: TRBD1 (5 bases). V lost 2 bases to trimming and J lost 16 bases, with 23 bases between them. The CDR3 covers 15 residues. CDR1 and CDR2 from the germline V gene are KGHSH and LQKENI. The CDR3 here is CASSPSKTAHSGWFF. Here the CDR3 DNA reads TGTGCCAGCTCACCATCGAAGACAGCCCACTCCGGATGGTTTTTT.